This entry lists 21 T cell receptor beta chains sequenced from one sample in a study of blood T cell repertoires in COVID-19. This table comes from immunoSEQ multiplex PCR, and its TCRdb copy is limited to in-frame clones, with some not included. This table has approximately 38,000 clones, about 90% appearing once. Sample: peripheral blood. The receptors come from a woman between 65 and 79 years old with active COVID-19.

Concerning this clone itself: Distinct nucleotide sequences in the sample also encode this CDR3. This chain joins TRBV10-1 and TRBJ2-7; 8 bases agree with TRBD2. Germline V gene data show CDR1 as WNHNN and CDR2 as SYGVQD (reference sequence). The CDR3 spans 15 residues. The ends lost 3 bases at V and 2 bases at J; junction bases unmatched: 6. Written as DNA, the CDR3 is TGCGCCAGCAGTGATGTAAGCGGGGGAGCCTACGAGCAGTACTTC. It specifies CASSDVSGGAYEQYF.

This clone was detected only a few times. The genes are TRBV7-6 and TRBJ1-2; 8 bases are shared with TRBD1. The CDR3 is 14 residues long. Trimming at V came to 4 bases and at J to 8 bases, leaving 9 bases not matched to a gene. Per the germline V gene, CDR1 is SGHVS and CDR2 is FNYEAQ. CDR3 bases: TGTGCCAGCAGCTCCGGACAGGGCGTTAGCGGCTACACCTTC. This sequence encodes CASSSGQGVSGYTF. Together with reference TRBV7-6 and TRBJ1-2, the CDR3 gives the full variable domain: GAGVSQSPRYKVTKRGQDVALRCDPISGHVSLYWYRQALGQGPEFLTYFNYEAQQDKSGLPNDRFSAERPEGSISTLTIQRTEQRDSAMYRCASSSGQGVSGYTFGSGTRLTVV.

The V and J genes are TRBV7-9 and TRBJ2-2; possible D gene TRBD1, 6 bases. Trimming shortened V by 2 bases and J by 3 bases, and 10 bases separated the two germline ends. The germline CDR1 and CDR2 sequences are SEHNR and FQNEAQ (reference sequence). The CDR3 spans 15 residues. The DNA of the CDR3 is TGTGCCAGCAGCTTATCACAGGGATACACCGGGGAGCTGTTTTTT. It yields the protein CASSLSQGYTGELFF. Variable domain in full (rest from reference TRBV7-9 and TRBJ2-2): DTGVSQNPRHKITKRGQNVTFRCDPISEHNRLYWYRQTLGQGPEFLTYFQNEAQLEKSRLLSDRFSAERPKGSFSTLEIQRTEQGDSAMYLCASSLSQGYTGELFFGEGSRLTVL.

The rearrangement uses TRBV6-5 and TRBJ1-5, with TRBD1 matching over 8 bases. The germline V gene encodes CDR1 MNHEY and CDR2 SVGAGI. Trimming cost V 4 bases and J 0 bases; bases outside gene matches: 2. This CDR3 region has 15 residues. The CDR3 region is CASSLDRGSNQPQHF. The CDR3 nucleotides are TGTGCCAGCAGTTTAGACAGGGGTAGCAATCAGCCCCAGCATTTT.

The chain is built from TRBV28 and TRBJ2-7, with TRBD1 matching 9 bases. Germline lookup yields CDR1 MDHEN and CDR2 SYDVKM. The J segment lost 5 bases and the V segment lost 6 bases, leaving 8 bases of the junction unmatched. CDR3 length: 14 amino acids. CDR3: CASRSGTGYDEQYF. The CDR3 DNA is TGTGCCAGCAGGTCCGGGACAGGGTACGACGAGCAGTACTTC.

The genes are TRBV12-5 and TRBJ2-1; D not resolved. Germline CDR1 and CDR2: LGHNT and FRNRAP. Trimming pared 0 bases from V and 13 bases from J, leaving 7 bases between. The CDR3 is 11 amino acids. The DNA of the CDR3 is TGTGCTAGTGGTTTGGTGAGGAACCAGTTCTTC. Translated, it gives CASGLVRNQFF.

This clone showed up just a few times. The chain combines TRBV5-6 with TRBJ1-2; D might be TRBD1 (5 bases). Germline lookup yields CDR1 SGHDT and CDR2 YYEEEE. The CDR3 loop spans 15 amino acids. V was pared by 6 bases and J by 1 base, with 16 bases between. The CDR3 sequence is CASTLSLRDNYGYTF. The CDR3 coding sequence is TGTGCCAGCACCTTATCCCTCAGGGATAACTATGGCTACACCTTC.

The chain combines TRBV9 with TRBJ2-1; TRBD2 matches at 7 bases. In germline, CDR1 is SGDLS, CDR2 YYNGEE. The CDR3 has 13 residues. V shed 4 bases and J 8 bases; nucleotides not matched to a gene: 6. For the CDR3, the DNA is TGTGCCAGCAGCCCCCGGACTAGGGATGAGCAGTTCTTC. It codes for CASSPRTRDEQFF.

The chain is built from TRBV9 and TRBJ2-1, with 10 bases lining up with TRBD2. V shed 1 base and J 4 bases; nucleotides not matched to a gene: 2. Germline values: CDR1 SGDLS, CDR2 YYNGEE. This CDR3 spans 15 amino acids. CDR3 sequence reads: CASSVFSGGYNEQFF. The CDR3 DNA sequence: TGTGCCAGCAGCGTATTTAGCGGGGGGTACAATGAGCAGTTCTTC.

CDR3 amino acids: CASSPAGTSQETQYF. DNA for the CDR3: TGTGCCAGCTCACCAGCCGGGACTAGCCAAGAGACCCAGTACTTC. The chain combines TRBV18 with TRBJ2-5, with 8 bases identical to TRBD2. The CDR3 consists of 15 residues. Trimming took 2 bases from V and 1 from J; bases not matched to a gene: 3. CDR1 KGHSH and CDR2 LQKENI come from the germline V gene.

V usage is TRBV15 and J usage is TRBJ1-5; no firm D call. Trimming removed 1 base at V and 4 bases at J, with 2 bases between. This CDR3 has 12 residues. Per the germline V gene, CDR1 is LNHNV and CDR2 is YYDKDF (reference sequence). The CDR3 region has the DNA TGTGCCACCAGCAGAGCAAATCAGCCCCAGCATTTT. Its translation is CATSRANQPQHF.

The count of this clone is one. This rearrangement joins TRBV4-3 to TRBJ2-3; 7 bases line up with TRBD2. The CDR3 covers 15 residues. The germline V gene has CDR1 LGHNA and CDR2 YSLEER. After removal of 1 base from V and 4 bases from J, the junction contained 5 bases not matched to a gene. This CDR3 reads CASSQGGEGSDTQYF. In DNA, the CDR3 is TGCGCCAGCAGCCAAGGGGGGGAGGGGTCAGATACGCAGTATTTT.

The chain has TRBV20-1 and TRBJ2-7, with 7 bases matching TRBD1. V was pared by 3 bases and J by 0 bases, with 2 bases of the junction left unmatched. Germline-derived CDR1 and CDR2 are DFQATT and SNEGSKA (reference sequence). CDR3 length: 13 residues. CDR3 in amino acids: CSASGQASYEQYF. DNA of the CDR3: TGCAGTGCTAGTGGACAGGCCTCCTACGAGCAGTACTTC.

In this sample, this clone turned up once. The chain links TRBV13 to TRBJ1-1; possibly TRBD1 for D (6 bases). CDR3 length equals 11 residues. V lost 2 bases to trimming and J lost 8 bases, with 6 bases between them. The V gene's germline CDR1 is PRHDT and CDR2 FYEKMQ (reference sequence). CDR3 nucleotide sequence: TGTGCCAGCAGCTTAACAGGGGAAGCTTTCTTT. This sequence encodes CASSLTGEAFF.

The chain carries TRBV11-3 and TRBJ2-7; the match to TRBD2 covers 13 bases. CDR1 and CDR2 from the germline V gene are SGHNT and YENEEA. The CDR3 runs 16 residues. The J segment lost 3 bases and the V segment lost 5 bases, leaving 7 bases of the junction unmatched. CDR3 bases: TGTGCCAGCAGCGGAACGACTAGCGGGGGGCACTACGAGCAGTACTTC. Its translation: CASSGTTSGGHYEQYF.

The chain combines TRBV3-1 (or the pseudogene TRBV3-2) with TRBJ1-2, with TRBD1 matching over 7 bases. The V gene end was trimmed by 5 bases and the J gene end by 1 base; junction bases not matched to a gene: 1. The CDR3 covers 13 residues. CDR1 is LGHDT, CDR2 YNNKEL, per germline (reference sequence). The CDR3 protein is CASSTGDNYGYTF. The CDR3 nucleotides are TGTGCCAGCAGCACAGGGGATAACTATGGCTACACCTTC.

The chain recombines TRBV3-1 (or the pseudogene TRBV3-2) with TRBJ2-2, with D perhaps matching TRBD2 (7 bases). The CDR3 is made up of 16 amino acids. V lost 5 bases to trimming and J lost 4 bases, with 17 bases between them. Germline lookup yields CDR1 LGHDT and CDR2 YNNKEL (reference sequence). CDR3 amino acids: CASSRRGGAGTGELFF. The CDR3 DNA is TGTGCCAGCAGCAGACGTGGGGGGGCCGGCACCGGGGAGCTGTTTTTT.

The chain has TRBV5-1 and TRBJ2-3; no definite D call. V lost 2 bases and J lost 0, with 10 bases in between. Germline V lookup: CDR1 SGHRS, CDR2 YFSETQ. The CDR3 is 15 amino acids. CDR3 in DNA: TGCGCCAGCAGCTTAGACTCAACTAGCACAGATACGCAGTATTTT. Encoded protein: CASSLDSTSTDTQYF.

The V and J genes are TRBV4-2 and TRBJ2-7; TRBD2 matches 11 bases. The J segment lost 5 bases and the V segment lost 3 bases, leaving 6 bases of the junction unmatched. This CDR3 region has 15 residues. CDR1 and CDR2 from the germline V gene are LGHNA and YNFKEQ. The CDR3 DNA follows: TGTGCCAGCAGCCAGGTTACTAGCGGGGGCGACGAGCAGTACTTC. Amino acid sequence: CASSQVTSGGDEQYF.

V and J are TRBV12-2 and TRBJ1-1. TRBV12-2 is given as a pseudogene. This CDR3 is 17 amino acids long. The CDR3 coding sequence is TGTGCAAGTCGCTTGACTTCCATCCGAACAATGAACACTGAAGCTTTCTTT. Amino acid sequence: CASRLTSIRTMNTEAFF.

This clone was found once. This rearrangement joins TRBV6-5 to TRBJ2-5, with D maybe TRBD1 (5 bases). The CDR3 loop spans 13 amino acids. V dropped 6 bases and J dropped 4 bases, with 12 bases sitting between them. From germline, CDR1 is MNHEY and CDR2 SVGAGI. This chain's CDR3 is CASSHDQGETQYF. The CDR3 nucleotides read TGTGCCAGCAGCCACGATCAGGGAGAGACCCAGTACTTC.